This T cell receptor beta chain was identified during a study of blood T cells in healthy people across ages. Across the whole study: The capture of about one barcoded beta molecule per two T cells was achieved by template switching. Study-wide findings and caveats: Age advanced and TCR beta diversity per million T cells fell, roughly linearly. A conclusive naive versus antigen-experienced comparison was prevented by the unsorted PBMCs.

The use of a sample-barcoded 5' primer and a J-beta primer mix characterized a second PCR of roughly 6 to 11 cycles. Each CDR3 protein is one row after TCRdb ran MiXCR on the 5' RACE reads. The sample holds 1.5 million to 2 million distinct CDR3 sequences, 25% to 30% seen once. CDR3 size: 11 residues. V lost 1 base to trimming and J lost 6 bases, with 6 bases between them. The germline CDR1 and CDR2 sequences are SQVTM and ANQGSEA. Regarding this clonotype: Its specificity is not known. A read error may be the cause here, since a much bigger clone is one base away.

Drawn from each donor were roughly 9.4 milliliters of peripheral blood. The source is a woman aged 25-40 years in good health. Input material: blood. The rearrangement uses TRBV29-1 and TRBJ2-5; no reliable D call. This CDR3 reads CSVEGLKTQYF. The CDR3 DNA is TGCAGCGTTGAAGGTCTGAAGACCCAGTACTTC. Full variable domain (outside the CDR3, taken from reference TRBV29-1 and TRBJ2-5): SAVISQKPSRDICQRGTSLTIQCQVDSQVTMMFWYRQQPGQSLTLIATANQGSEATYESGFVIDKFPISRPNLTFSTLTVSNMSPEDSSIYLCSVEGLKTQYFGPGTRLLVL.